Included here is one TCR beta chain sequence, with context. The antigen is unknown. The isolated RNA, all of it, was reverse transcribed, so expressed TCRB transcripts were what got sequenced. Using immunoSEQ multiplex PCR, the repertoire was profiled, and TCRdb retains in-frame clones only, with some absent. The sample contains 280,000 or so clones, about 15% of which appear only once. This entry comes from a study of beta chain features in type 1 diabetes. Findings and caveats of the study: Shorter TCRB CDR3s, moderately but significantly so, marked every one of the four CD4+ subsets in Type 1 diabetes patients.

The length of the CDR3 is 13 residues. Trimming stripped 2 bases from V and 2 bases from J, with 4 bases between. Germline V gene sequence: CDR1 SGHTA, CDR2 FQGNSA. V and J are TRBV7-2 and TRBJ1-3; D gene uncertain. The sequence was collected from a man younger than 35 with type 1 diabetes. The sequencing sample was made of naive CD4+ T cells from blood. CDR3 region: CASSLFAGNTIYF. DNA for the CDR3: TGTGCCAGCAGCTTATTCGCTGGAAACACCATATATTTT.